The entry below gives a single TCR beta chain sequence along with its context. What it recognizes is unknown. Built from TCR beta cDNA, the libraries had unique molecular identifiers in them. From the PCR reads, TCRdb called clonotypes with MiXCR, one entry per CDR3 protein. Among roughly 870,000 distinct CDR3 sequences listed, around 53% were seen once. CDR3 size: 15 residues. The germline gives CDR1 DFQATT, CDR2 SNEGSKA (reference sequence). The data are from a study of post-analysis software for immune sequencing data. For the study at large: Some patients lacked subtype; others had relapsing-remitting, secondary progressive or progressive-relapsing disease. General study results and limits: In patients, about five TRBV segments were more frequent than in controls, with TRBV5-6, TRBV5-1 and TRBV20-1 among them.

The sequenced sample consisted of blood. The receptor comes from a girl aged 10 to 17 with multiple sclerosis. The rearrangement joins TRBV20-1 to TRBJ2-7; TRBD1 aligns across 7 bases. The J call may not be correct, given that the DNA end is closer to TRBJ2-5. CDR3 loop: CSAPPRQGVSETQYF. CDR3 nucleotides: TGCAGTGCTCCCCCACGGCAGGGGGTGAGTGAGACCCAGTACTTC.